The 26 T cell receptor beta chains presented below share a single source sample, sequenced in a study of vaccination and CD4 T cells after COVID-19 (dated by TCRdb to the early 2020s). The library was made by PCR. This sample was sequenced with an Illumina iSeq 100. DNA from cultured CD4+ T cells was subjected to TCR sequencing with the Oncomine TCR Beta short-read assay at the Johns Hopkins FTIC core. TCRdb reworked the public reads: Q25 trimming with fastp, MiXCR clone assembly, productive beta chains retained. Every entry covers one CDR3 protein and lists the most common genes and DNA from its rows. In this sample the table shows about 16,000 distinct CDR3 sequences, about 43% of which occur a single time. Of the sample, roughly 6.6% is held by the ten largest clones. What this sample's treatment or condition label stands for: approximately nine-day PBMC culture with coronavirus spike peptide pools or control peptides (ViraFEST assay).

Their antigen targets remain unknown. Source: CD4+ T cells from blood, cultured in vitro, taken after SARS-CoV-2 vaccination. The source of these receptors is a human donor who had recovered from COVID-19.

J is TRBJ2-1 and V is TRBV2; 7 bases fit TRBD2. After removal of 3 bases from V and 2 bases from J, the junction contained 4 bases not matched to a gene. Germline V gene data show CDR1 as SNHLY and CDR2 as FYNNEI. The CDR3 contains 15 residues. This CDR3 is CASSEAGDTYNEQFF. CDR3 sequence (DNA): TGTGCCAGCAGTGAGGCGGGGGATACCTACAATGAGCAGTTCTTC.

The J gene is TRBJ2-2, the V gene TRBV6-2 or TRBV6-3; the D gene could be TRBD1 or TRBD2 (5 bases each). The length of the CDR3 is 19 residues. Trimming pared 5 bases from V and 3 bases from J, leaving 25 bases between. Germline loops: CDR1 MNHEY, CDR2 SVGEGT. The CDR3 region has the DNA TGTGCCAGCAGTCCACAGGTTAGCCGGAGGTTTATGTACACCGGGGAGCTGTTTTTT. Translated: CASSPQVSRRFMYTGELFF.

The CDR3 DNA reads as TGTGCCAGCAGTTATAAGGTAGAGGGCAATCAGCCCCAGCATTTT. Protein product: CASSYKVEGNQPQHF. The chain is built from TRBV28 and TRBJ1-5; no firm D call. Trimming took off 4 bases at V and 2 bases at J, with 12 bases between the two ends. Looked up from germline, CDR1 is MDHEN and CDR2 is SYDVKM. The length of the CDR3 is 15 residues.

The chain carries TRBV10-3 and TRBJ2-1; 15 nucleotides line up with TRBD2. CDR3 length equals 16 residues. Per the germline V gene, CDR1 is ENHRY and CDR2 is SYGVKD. The ends lost 10 bases at V and 6 bases at J; junction bases unmatched: 10. The CDR3 region is CATAGLAGGTRNEQFF. The DNA for the CDR3 is TGTGCCACTGCGGGACTAGCGGGGGGTACGCGCAATGAGCAGTTCTTC.

This rearrangement joins TRBV20-1 to TRBJ2-7; 9 bases line up with TRBD2. After removal of 1 base from V and 6 bases from J, the junction contained 13 bases not matched to a gene. This CDR3 has 16 residues. The germline CDR1 and CDR2 sequences are DFQATT and SNEGSKA (reference sequence). DNA of the CDR3: TGCAGTGCTAGAGCGGGTGGCGGGAGGGCGGTCGGCGAGCAGTACTTC. Translating gives CSARAGGGRAVGEQYF.

V is TRBV29-1 and J is TRBJ1-2; 7 bases map to TRBD1. Trimming at V came to 1 base and at J to 4 bases, leaving 6 bases not matched to a gene. Germline values: CDR1 SQVTM, CDR2 ANQGSEA. The CDR3 is 14 residues long. The CDR3 reads CSVEATGRIYGYTF. The CDR3, as DNA: TGCAGCGTTGAAGCGACAGGGAGGATCTATGGCTACACCTTC.

This sequence joins TRBV6-2 or TRBV6-3 and TRBJ2-7, with a weak D call TRBD2 (5 bases). Germline loops: CDR1 MNHEY, CDR2 SVGEGT. The CDR3 has 12 residues. V gave up 8 bases and J gave up 0 bases, with 8 bases separating them. DNA for the CDR3: TGTGCCAGCGAGGGAGACTCCTACGAGCAGTACTTC. Amino acid sequence: CASEGDSYEQYF.

V and J are TRBV6-5 and TRBJ1-2; D uncertain. CDR1 MNHEY and CDR2 SVGAGI come from the germline V gene. CDR3 length: 14 residues. V gave up 0 bases and J gave up 4 bases, with 9 bases separating them. The CDR3: CASSYSVESYGYTF. CDR3 DNA: TGTGCCAGCAGTTACTCGGTGGAGAGCTATGGCTACACCTTC.

The V call is TRBV5-6, the J call TRBJ2-5; possible D gene TRBD2, 5 bases. The V gene lost 6 bases and the J gene lost 0 bases, with 18 bases spanning the gap. CDR1 SGHDT and CDR2 YYEEEE come from the germline V gene. The CDR3 covers 16 residues. The CDR3 DNA is TGTGCCAGCACCCTCCTCGGAGCGGTGTACCAAGAGACCCAGTACTTC. Amino acid sequence: CASTLLGAVYQETQYF. Drawing the rest from reference TRBV5-6 and TRBJ2-5, the complete variable domain is DAGVTQSPTHLIKTRGQQVTLRCSPKSGHDTVSWYQQALGQGPQFIFQYYEEEERQRGNFPDRFSGHQFPNYSSELNVNALLLGDSALYLCASTLLGAVYQETQYFGPGTRLLVL.

The chain employs TRBV11-2 and TRBJ2-7; 10 bases line up with TRBD2. Losses at the gene ends were 5 bases for V and 2 bases for J; bases not matched to a gene: 12. The CDR3 is made up of 17 amino acids. Germline V gene lookup returns CDR1 SGHAT and CDR2 FQNNGV. The CDR3 here is CASSPSSGRGRAYEQYF. In nucleotides, the CDR3 is TGTGCCAGCAGCCCGTCTAGCGGGAGAGGTAGAGCCTACGAGCAGTACTTC. The whole variable domain, filled in from reference TRBV11-2 and TRBJ2-7, reads EAGVAQSPRYKIIEKRQSVAFWCNPISGHATLYWYQQILGQGPKLLIQFQNNGVVDDSQLPKDRFSAERLKGVDSTLKIQPAKLEDSAVYLCASSPSSGRGRAYEQYFGPGTRLTVT.

This clonotype is judged medium-sized. The chain has TRBV6-2 or TRBV6-3 and TRBJ2-7, with D possibly being TRBD1 (5 bases). V was shortened by 10 bases and J by 3 bases, with 28 bases between the two germline ends. The CDR3 length is 17 residues. The germline CDR1 and CDR2 sequences are MNHEY and SVGEGT. The CDR3 DNA is TGTGCCACCTCCCTGGGGCTAGGCCCTGAAAATTTCTACGAGCAGTACTTC. Amino acids: CATSLGLGPENFYEQYF.

The rearrangement joins TRBV20-1 to TRBJ2-3; no reliable D call. This CDR3 is 12 amino acids long. CDR1 and CDR2 from the germline V gene are DFQATT and SNEGSKA (reference sequence). V gave up 5 bases and J gave up 1 base, with 7 bases separating them. The CDR3 sequence: CSALPRTDTQYF. The DNA of the CDR3 is TGCAGTGCTCTACCCCGCACAGATACGCAGTATTTT.

The CDR3 is CASSLFSWGRGISPLHF. The CDR3 coding sequence is TGTGCCAGCAGCTTATTTTCCTGGGGCAGGGGGATATCACCCCTCCACTTT. The chain uses TRBV7-9 and TRBJ1-6; 7 bases are a match to TRBD1. The CDR3 sequence is 17 residues long. Germline V gene lookup returns CDR1 SEHNR and CDR2 FQNEAQ (reference sequence). J was trimmed by 10 bases and V by 2 bases; bases with no gene match: 14.

The chain carries TRBV11-2 and TRBJ2-7, with TRBD2 matching 9 bases. The CDR3 extends over 13 amino acids. CDR1 SGHAT and CDR2 FQNNGV come from the germline V gene. V shed 6 bases and J 5 bases; nucleotides not matched to a gene: 5. The CDR3 sequence is CASRGASGNEQYF. In nucleotides, the CDR3 is TGTGCCAGCAGGGGGGCTAGCGGGAACGAGCAGTACTTC.

This chain connects TRBV7-8 to TRBJ1-6; 8 bases fit TRBD1. Trimming took 3 bases from V and 8 from J; bases not matched to a gene: 9. Germline V gives CDR1 SGHVS, CDR2 FQNEAQ. The CDR3 has 16 amino acids. The CDR3 loop is CASSFHRGSADSPLHF. CDR3 nucleotide sequence: TGTGCCAGCAGCTTTCACAGGGGGTCCGCGGATTCACCCCTCCACTTT.

This chain connects TRBV5-8 to TRBJ2-4; D may be TRBD1 (6 bases). CDR1 and CDR2 (germline): SGHTS, YDEGEE. With 4 bases removed from V and 7 bases from J, the gap between germline ends came to 27 bases. CDR3 length: 18 amino acids. CDR3 nucleotides: TGTGCCAGCAGCGGGACATCGGACAGAAGTTCCCCGGGGAACATTCAGTACTTC. Translation gives CASSGTSDRSSPGNIQYF.

The chain couples TRBV11-2 to TRBJ2-3; 14 bases align to TRBD2. J lost 4 bases, V lost 4 bases, and 4 bases had no gene match. This CDR3 is built from 16 residues. Looked up from germline, CDR1 is SGHAT and CDR2 is FQNNGV. The CDR3 DNA follows: TGTGCCAGCAGCTCCGGACTAGCGGGAGGCCCAGATACGCAGTATTTT. Protein: CASSSGLAGGPDTQYF.

The V call is TRBV12-3 or TRBV12-4, the J call TRBJ2-1, with D tentatively TRBD2 (6 bases). This CDR3 has 17 residues. The V end lost 3 bases, the J end lost 1 base, and 16 bases lay between the germline ends. The CDR3 region is CASSLKRRGRSYNEQFF. In nucleotides, the CDR3 is TGTGCCAGCAGTTTGAAGCGGCGGGGAAGGTCCTACAATGAGCAGTTCTTC.

The rearrangement links TRBV19 to TRBJ2-3; tentatively, D is TRBD2 (6 bases). The CDR3 loop spans 13 amino acids. Looked up from germline, CDR1 is LNHDA and CDR2 is SQIVND (reference sequence). The V and J ends lost 8 bases and 2 bases respectively, with 11 bases between them. The DNA of the CDR3 is TGTGCCAGTGGTAGCGGTTTCACAGATACGCAGTATTTT. Protein sequence: CASGSGFTDTQYF. The full variable domain, with the rest looked up from reference TRBV19 and TRBJ2-3, is DGGITQSPKYLFRKEGQNVTLSCEQNLNHDAMYWYRQDPGQGLRLIYYSQIVNDFQKGDIAEGYSVSREKKESFPLTVTSAQKNPTAFYLCASGSGFTDTQYFGPGTRLTVL.

This clonotype came up a few times. The chain couples TRBV20-1 to TRBJ2-5, with D perhaps being TRBD1 or TRBD2 (7 bases each). V was cut by 5 bases and J by 2 bases, with 12 bases left in between. The CDR3 length is 13 residues. Germline lookup yields CDR1 DFQATT and CDR2 SNEGSKA (reference sequence). The CDR3 nucleotides are TGCAGTGCTGGGGGGGACAGACAAGAGACCCAGTACTTC. Its translation: CSAGGDRQETQYF.

This clonotype was detected once. This chain connects TRBV7-2 to TRBJ2-1; TRBD2 matches at 16 bases. This CDR3 is 17 amino acids long. V gave up 5 bases and J gave up 2 bases; unmatched junction bases: 3. Germline CDR1 is SGHTA and CDR2 is FQGNSA. The CDR3 loop is CASSAGLAGGTYNEQFF. The CDR3 DNA is TGTGCCAGCAGCGCGGGACTAGCGGGAGGGACCTACAATGAGCAGTTCTTC.

The V and J genes are TRBV24-1 and TRBJ2-1, with D possibly being TRBD2 (5 bases). Germline-derived CDR1 and CDR2 are KGHDR and SFDVKD. This CDR3 has 15 residues. V lost 6 bases to trimming and J lost 8 bases, with 19 bases between them. The CDR3 is CATSPTRLPWDEQFF. For the CDR3, the DNA is TGTGCCACCAGTCCCACTAGATTGCCTTGGGATGAGCAGTTCTTC.

V is TRBV19 and J is TRBJ1-1, with unresolved D. This CDR3 is built from 12 residues. Germline V gives CDR1 LNHDA, CDR2 SQIVND (reference sequence). V was cut by 3 bases and J by 8 bases, with 10 bases left in between. CDR3 amino acids: CASSMRAGEAFF. In DNA, the CDR3 is TGTGCCAGTAGTATGCGTGCGGGCGAAGCTTTCTTT.

The chain links TRBV7-9 to TRBJ1-5; D not resolved. The CDR3 is 15 amino acids. V lost 4 bases and J 7 bases, leaving 17 bases between the germline ends. Germline CDR1 SEHNR, CDR2 FQNEAQ (reference sequence). The CDR3 protein is CASSSIDREGQPQHF. The CDR3 bases are TGTGCCAGCAGCTCAATTGATCGGGAGGGACAGCCCCAGCATTTT. Complete variable domain (other parts from reference TRBV7-9 and TRBJ1-5): DTGVSQNPRHKITKRGQNVTFRCDPISEHNRLYWYRQTLGQGPEFLTYFQNEAQLEKSRLLSDRFSAERPKGSFSTLEIQRTEQGDSAMYLCASSSIDREGQPQHFGDGTRLSIL.

The chain carries TRBV20-1 and TRBJ2-1, with D tentatively TRBD2 (5 bases). Trimming left V 1 base short and J 8 bases short, with 27 bases between. CDR1 is DFQATT and CDR2 is SNEGSKA in the germline V gene (reference sequence). The CDR3 sequence is 18 residues long. The CDR3 region is CSARGRVSKPRRRYEQFF. CDR3 nucleotide sequence: TGCAGTGCTAGAGGCAGAGTATCCAAGCCGAGGAGGAGGTATGAGCAGTTCTTC.

This sequence joins TRBV5-5 and TRBJ2-1; D remains unclear. Germline CDR1 SGHKS, CDR2 YYEKEE (reference sequence). The CDR3 covers 13 residues. Trimming removed 1 base at V and 7 bases at J, with 9 bases between. CDR3 nucleotides: TGTGCCAGCAGCTTGCTCGACCGGAATGAGCAGTTCTTC. Protein product: CASSLLDRNEQFF. Drawing the rest from reference TRBV5-5 and TRBJ2-1, the complete variable domain is DAGVTQSPTHLIKTRGQQVTLRCSPISGHKSVSWYQQVLGQGPQFIFQYYEKEERGRGNFPDRFSARQFPNYSSELNVNALLLGDSALYLCASSLLDRNEQFFGPGTRLTVL.